What follows is one T cell receptor (beta chain) and its context. Original handling: Amplification with reference gene primers provided the estimates of nucleated cell counts. Clones were read by immunoSEQ multiplex PCR, and TCRdb kept only the in-frame ones, dropping some. That table furnishes V, J and clone size, whereas the DNA furnished D and trimming. The table lists 100,000 to 150,000 clones, around 85% of them singletons. In Seattle, patients joined the study during active infection and were tracked longitudinally. The CDR3 runs 12 residues. Trimming left V 6 bases short and J 12 bases short, with 17 bases between. The source of the sample is a study of blood T cell repertoires in COVID-19. The wider study: The study drew acute and convalescent COVID-19 samples from the United States, Italy and Spain. PBMCs, B-cell-depleted T cells, or T cells provided the cDNA or gDNA that made up the material.

The receptor was derived from a woman over 75 with COVID-19, enrolled during active disease. The sequenced sample consisted of peripheral blood. The chain recombines TRBV12-3 or TRBV12-4 with TRBJ1-2; maybe TRBD1 (6 bases). CDR3 sequence: CASSQQGPSHTF. The CDR3 DNA reads as TGTGCCAGCAGCCAACAGGGCCCTTCACACACCTTC.